The entry below gives a single T cell receptor beta chain sequence along with its context. This specimen belongs to a study of OX40 agonist ivuxolimab in advanced cancers. The V gene end was trimmed by 0 bases and the J gene end by 4 bases; junction bases not matched to a gene: 2. CDR1 and CDR2 (germline): SGDLS, YYNGEE. The CDR3 runs 14 residues. Clones were read by immunoSEQ multiplex PCR, and TCRdb kept only the in-frame ones, dropping some. The sample consists of some 40,000 clones, 80% to 95% of them appearing once. The TCR was taken from an adult with an advanced solid tumor such as melanoma, head and neck, liver or kidney cancer. This chain uses TRBV9 with TRBJ2-7; TRBD1 matches 9 bases. The sequenced sample was CD4+ or CD8+ T cells sorted from blood, obtained in a trial of the OX40 agonist ivuxolimab. CDR3: CASSVADRGYEQYF. In nucleotides, the CDR3 is TGTGCCAGCAGCGTAGCCGACAGGGGGTACGAGCAGTACTTC.